This T cell receptor (beta chain) was sequenced during a study of blood T cell repertoires in COVID-19. Whole-study context: The United States, Italy and Spain supplied acute and convalescent COVID-19 samples. The cDNA or gDNA used as material had been derived from T cells, B-cell-depleted T cells, or PBMCs.

As handled by the study authors: Estimates of nucleated cell counts were drawn from the amplification of reference gene primers. Only in-frame clones appear in the TCRdb table, and some are missing; sequencing was by immunoSEQ multiplex PCR. That table gives V, J and clone size, and the DNA gave D and trimming. The profile shows about 160,000 clones, around nine tenths of them singletons. CDR3 size: 15 residues. Germline trimming cut 5 bases from V and 2 bases from J; bases unmatched to any gene: 7. CDR1 PRHDT and CDR2 FYEKMQ come from the germline V gene (reference sequence). V and J are TRBV13 and TRBJ2-3, with 7 bases aligning to TRBD1. Sequencing was carried out using peripheral blood. This TCR was recovered from a man aged 45-60 years with acute or convalescent COVID-19. The CDR3 DNA reads TGTGCCAGCAGCCGAGACAGGGCTTACACAGATACGCAGTATTTT. It encodes CASSRDRAYTDTQYF.